This T cell receptor (beta chain) is from a study of cytomegalovirus exposure and HLA in healthy donors. Study-level information: There were around 100 million unique TCR beta sequences, drawn from 150 million to 200 million T cells, in an earlier analysis.

Per the germline V gene, CDR1 is SEHNR and CDR2 is FQNEAQ (reference sequence). The CDR3 is 12 amino acids. Trimming cost V 8 bases and J 6 bases, with 13 bases left between them. Both 60 Vbeta primers and 13 Jbeta primers went into the PCR. Measured with immunoSEQ multiplex PCR; TCRdb has only the in-frame clones, and not every one. The sample includes 150,000 to 200,000 clones, about 83% of them seen just once. This clone has more than one count but fewer than ten. Its antigen is not identified. Study-wide points: Analyzed later, most CMV-associated TCR beta chains appeared HLA-restricted. Listed as cytomegalovirus-associated were around 160 TCR beta chains. Prediction of most subjects' HLA-A and HLA-B alleles by TCR beta sequences was reportedly accurate.

This chain connects TRBV7-9 to TRBJ1-1; maybe TRBD1 (5 bases). This receptor was identified in a girl between 5 and 17 years old in good health and CMV-seropositive. Specimen: PBMCs. CDR3 sequence: CASPDSTAEAFF. For the CDR3, the DNA is TGTGCCAGCCCTGACAGCACCGCTGAAGCTTTCTTT.